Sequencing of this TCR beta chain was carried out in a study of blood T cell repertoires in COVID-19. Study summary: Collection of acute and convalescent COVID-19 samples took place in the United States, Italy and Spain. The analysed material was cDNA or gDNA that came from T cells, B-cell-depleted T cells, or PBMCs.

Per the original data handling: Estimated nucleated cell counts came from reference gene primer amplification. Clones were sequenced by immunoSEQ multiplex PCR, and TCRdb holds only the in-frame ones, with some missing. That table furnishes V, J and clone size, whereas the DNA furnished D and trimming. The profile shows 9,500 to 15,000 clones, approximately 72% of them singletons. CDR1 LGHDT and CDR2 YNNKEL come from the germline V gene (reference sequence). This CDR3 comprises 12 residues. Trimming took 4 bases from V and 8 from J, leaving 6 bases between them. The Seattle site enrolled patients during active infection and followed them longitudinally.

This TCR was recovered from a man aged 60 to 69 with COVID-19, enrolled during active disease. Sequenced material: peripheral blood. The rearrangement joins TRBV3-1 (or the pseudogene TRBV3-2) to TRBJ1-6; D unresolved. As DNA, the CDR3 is TGTGCCAGCAGCCCGCTAGATTCACCCCTCCACTTT. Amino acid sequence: CASSPLDSPLHF.